This entry concerns a single TCR beta chain. Antigen: not known. This specimen comes from a study of T-cell reconstitution after alpha-beta-depleted transplantation in children. Notes on the study in general: When one year had passed after transplant, most T-cell counts and diversity came from newly produced T cells. Expanded clones from the graft, numbering several hundred, reportedly supplied alpha-beta T cells about two months after transplant.

This sample's TCRbeta library carried unique molecular identifier barcodes. TCRdb recomputed calls from the PCR reads with MiXCR, one row per CDR3 protein. The sample lists 350,000 to 500,000 distinct CDR3 sequences; 43% were seen once. The sample in question was PBMCs, obtained before TCRalphabeta/CD19-depleted stem cell transplant. This clonotype was sampled from a girl aged 2 to 10 with aplastic anemia, due to receive a stem cell transplant.

CDR3 sequence reads: CASSVGASVYEQYF. The CDR3 DNA reads TGTGCCAGCAGCGTGGGGGCTAGCGTTTACGAGCAGTACTTC. The rearrangement links TRBV13 to TRBJ2-7; D may match TRBD1 or TRBD2 (6 bases each). Trimming took off 5 bases at V and 4 bases at J, with 15 bases between the two ends. Germline CDR1 is PRHDT and CDR2 is FYEKMQ (reference sequence). This CDR3 is built from 14 residues.